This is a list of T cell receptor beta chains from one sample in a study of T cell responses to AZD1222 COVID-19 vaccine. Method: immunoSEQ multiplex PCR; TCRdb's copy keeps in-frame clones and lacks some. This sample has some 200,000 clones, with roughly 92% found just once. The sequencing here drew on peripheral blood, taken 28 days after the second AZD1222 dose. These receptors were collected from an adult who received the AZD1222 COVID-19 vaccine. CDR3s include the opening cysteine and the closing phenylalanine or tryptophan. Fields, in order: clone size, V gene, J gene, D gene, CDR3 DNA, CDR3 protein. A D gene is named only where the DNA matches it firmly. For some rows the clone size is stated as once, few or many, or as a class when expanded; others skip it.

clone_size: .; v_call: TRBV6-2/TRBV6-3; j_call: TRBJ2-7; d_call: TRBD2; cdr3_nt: TGTGCCAGCAGTTACTCCCTAGCGGGGGGATCCTACGAGCAGTACTTC; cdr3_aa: CASSYSLAGGSYEQYF
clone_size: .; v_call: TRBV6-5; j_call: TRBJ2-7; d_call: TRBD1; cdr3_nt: TGTGCCAGCCGGGACAGAGGGACCGACCTCTACGAGCAGTACTTC; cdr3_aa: CASRDRGTDLYEQYF
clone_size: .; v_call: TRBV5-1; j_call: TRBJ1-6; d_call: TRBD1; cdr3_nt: TGCGCCAGCAGCTCGGGACAGGAATTTAATTCACCCCTCCACTTT; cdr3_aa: CASSSGQEFNSPLHF
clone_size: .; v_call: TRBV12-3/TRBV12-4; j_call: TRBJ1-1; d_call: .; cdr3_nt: TGTGCCAGCAGCTGGACGCCAAACACTGAAGCTTTCTTT; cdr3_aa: CASSWTPNTEAFF
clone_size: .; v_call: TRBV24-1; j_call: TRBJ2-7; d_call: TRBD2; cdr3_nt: TGTGCCACCAGTGAGGGGGAGGGGTACGAGCAGTACTTC; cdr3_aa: CATSEGEGYEQYF
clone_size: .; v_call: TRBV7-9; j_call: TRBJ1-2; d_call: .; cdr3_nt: TGTGCCACCCCCCCAGTTGACTATGGCTACACCTTC; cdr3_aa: CATPPVDYGYTF
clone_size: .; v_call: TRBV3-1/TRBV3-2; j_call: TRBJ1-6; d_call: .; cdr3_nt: TGTGCCAGCAGCCTCGCGGGCCGGAATTCACCCCTCCACTTT; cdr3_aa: CASSLAGRNSPLHF
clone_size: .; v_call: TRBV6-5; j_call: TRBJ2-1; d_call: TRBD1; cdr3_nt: TGTGCCAGCAGTTACTCGCAAGGGACAGCGAACAATGAGCAGTTCTTC; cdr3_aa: CASSYSQGTANNEQFF
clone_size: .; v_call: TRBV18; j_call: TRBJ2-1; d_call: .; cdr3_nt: TGTGCCAGCTCACCAGAACGCCCGGCGAGCTCCTACAATGAGCAGTTCTTC; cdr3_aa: CASSPERPASSYNEQFF
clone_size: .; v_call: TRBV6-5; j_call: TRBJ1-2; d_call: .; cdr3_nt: TGTGCCAGCAGTTATGCAGGGTTGGGAGGCTACACCTTC; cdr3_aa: CASSYAGLGGYTF
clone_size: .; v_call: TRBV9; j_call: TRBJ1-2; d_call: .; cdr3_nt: TGTGCCAGCAGCGTAGGGGGGCAGAATGGCTACACCTTC; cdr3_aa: CASSVGGQNGYTF
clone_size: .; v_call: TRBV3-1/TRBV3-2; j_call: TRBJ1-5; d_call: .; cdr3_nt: TGTGCCAGCAGCCAAGCCCTAGGTCAGCCCCAGCATTTT; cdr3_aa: CASSQALGQPQHF
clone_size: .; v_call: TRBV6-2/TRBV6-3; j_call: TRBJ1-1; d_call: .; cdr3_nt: TGTGCCAGCAGCCGGCTAGGGGTTAGAGATGGTGAAGCTTTCTTT; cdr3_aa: CASSRLGVRDGEAFF
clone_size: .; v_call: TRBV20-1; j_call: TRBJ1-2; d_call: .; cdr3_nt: TGCAGTGCTACCGGAAACTATGGCTACACCTTC; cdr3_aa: CSATGNYGYTF
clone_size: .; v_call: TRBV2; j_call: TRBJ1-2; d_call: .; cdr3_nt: TGTGCCAGCAGTCTCGACAGGAACTATGGCTACACCTTC; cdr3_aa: CASSLDRNYGYTF
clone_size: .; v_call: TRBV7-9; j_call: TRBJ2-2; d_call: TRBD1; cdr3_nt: TGTGCCAGCAGCTTAATGGTGGGGGACAGGACGATGTTTTTT; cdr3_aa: CASSLMVGDRTMFF
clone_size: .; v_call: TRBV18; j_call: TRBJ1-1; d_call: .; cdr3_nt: TGTGCCAGCTCGGGTGGGGTGAACACTGAAGCTTTCTTT; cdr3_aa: CASSGGVNTEAFF
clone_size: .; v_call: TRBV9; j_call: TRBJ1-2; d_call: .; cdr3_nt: TGTGCCAGCAGCGTTCGGGAGTATGGCTACACCTTC; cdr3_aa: CASSVREYGYTF
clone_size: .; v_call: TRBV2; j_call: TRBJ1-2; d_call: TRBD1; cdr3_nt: TGTGCCAGCAGTGAGGCGGGACAGTCCTATGGCTACACCTTC; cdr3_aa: CASSEAGQSYGYTF
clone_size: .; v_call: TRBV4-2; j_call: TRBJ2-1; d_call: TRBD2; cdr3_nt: TGTGCCAGCAGCCAAAGACCCGCAAGCGGGGGCTCCTACAATGAGCAGTTCTTC; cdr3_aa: CASSQRPASGGSYNEQFF
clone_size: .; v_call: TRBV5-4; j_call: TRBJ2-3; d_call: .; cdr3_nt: TGTGCCAGCAGCTTGGAGACAGATACGCAGTATTTT; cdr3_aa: CASSLETDTQYF
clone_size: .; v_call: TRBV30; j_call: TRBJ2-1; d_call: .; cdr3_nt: TGTGCCTGGAGTGTGCGACAGAGCTCCTACAATGAGCAGTTCTTC; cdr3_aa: CAWSVRQSSYNEQFF
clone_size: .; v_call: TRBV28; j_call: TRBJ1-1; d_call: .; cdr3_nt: TGTGCCAGCAGACCTGGACAAGTCGGGAACACTGAAGCTTTCTTT; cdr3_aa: CASRPGQVGNTEAFF
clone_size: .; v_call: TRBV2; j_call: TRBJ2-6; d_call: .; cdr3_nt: TGTGCCAGCAGGGGGGACATCTCTGGGGCCAACGTCCTGACTTTC; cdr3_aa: CASRGDISGANVLTF
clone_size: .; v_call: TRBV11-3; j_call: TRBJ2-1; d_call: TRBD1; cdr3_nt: TGTGCCAGCAGCTTAGGTACCGGGACAGGGAAGGGAAATGAGCAGTTCTTC; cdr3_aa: CASSLGTGTGKGNEQFF
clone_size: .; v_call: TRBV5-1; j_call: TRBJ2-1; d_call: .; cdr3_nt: TGCGCCAGCAGCTCCGGGTCAGGTAATGAGCAGTTCTTC; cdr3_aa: CASSSGSGNEQFF
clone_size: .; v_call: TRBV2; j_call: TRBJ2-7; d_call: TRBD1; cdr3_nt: TGTGCCAGCAGAACGGGACAGAGCTCCTACGAGCAGTACTTC; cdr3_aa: CASRTGQSSYEQYF
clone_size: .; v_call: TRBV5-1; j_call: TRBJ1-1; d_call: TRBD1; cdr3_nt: TGCGCCAGCAGCTCGAAACTAAAGGGACAGGGGGTCACTGAAGCTTTCTTT; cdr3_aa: CASSSKLKGQGVTEAFF
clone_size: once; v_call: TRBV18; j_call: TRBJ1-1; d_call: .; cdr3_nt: TGTGCCAGCTCACTAGGGACAAGGAACACTGAAGCTTTCTTT; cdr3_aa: CASSLGTRNTEAFF
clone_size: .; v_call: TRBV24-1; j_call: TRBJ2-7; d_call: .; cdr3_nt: TGTGCCACCAGGGGGTCTACCTACGAGCAGTACTTC; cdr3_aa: CATRGSTYEQYF
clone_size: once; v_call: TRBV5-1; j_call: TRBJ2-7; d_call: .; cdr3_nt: TGCGCCAGCAGTAGGACCGGGACGGAGGCCTACGAGCAGTACTTC; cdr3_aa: CASSRTGTEAYEQYF
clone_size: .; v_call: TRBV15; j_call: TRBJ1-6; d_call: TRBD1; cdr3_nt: TGTGCCACCAGCAGAGTAGGGACAGGGGGATCACCCCTCCACTTT; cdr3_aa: CATSRVGTGGSPLHF
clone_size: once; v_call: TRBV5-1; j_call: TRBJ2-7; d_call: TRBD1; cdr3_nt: TGCGCCAGCAGCCCGCCTGGGACAGGAACCTACGAGCAGTACTTC; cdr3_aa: CASSPPGTGTYEQYF
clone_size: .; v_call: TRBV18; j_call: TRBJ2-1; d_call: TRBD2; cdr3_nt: TGTGCCAGCTCACCACCGACTAGCGGGGGGGCCTACAATGAGCAGTTCTTC; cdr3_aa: CASSPPTSGGAYNEQFF
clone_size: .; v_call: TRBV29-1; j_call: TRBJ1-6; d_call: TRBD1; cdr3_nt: TGCAGCGTTTTGACAGGGAGTGCTAATTCACCCCTCCACTTT; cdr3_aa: CSVLTGSANSPLHF